The 10 T cell receptor beta chains listed next were all sequenced from one sample in a study of CD4 T cells in relation to SARS-CoV-2 and coronaviruses. The unexposed donors gave CD4+ T cells in about 2010-2018, prior to COVID-19. The cells were cultured for about ten days before CD4+ T cells were isolated. No antigen has been assigned to these receptors. The table came from immunoSEQ multiplex PCR; TCRdb's copy has only in-frame clones and leaves some out. The sample shows 25,000 to 30,000 clones, 60% to 80% of them seen only once. Sequenced: CD4+ T cells from PBMCs, cultured in vitro. The receptors stem from a human donor in good health.

This chain uses TRBV6-6 with TRBJ2-1; the D gene is possibly TRBD1 (5 bases). The germline CDR1 and CDR2 sequences are MNHNY and SVGAGI (reference sequence). The CDR3 loop spans 12 amino acids. The germline V and J ends were trimmed by 11 bases and 9 bases, with 17 bases remaining between them. The CDR3 sequence is CAGAGHSGEQFF. In DNA form, the CDR3 reads TGTGCCGGGGCTGGGCACTCCGGTGAGCAGTTCTTC.

This sequence joins TRBV6-4 and TRBJ2-1; no definite D call. Germline CDR1 and CDR2: MRHNA and SNTAGT. Trimming pared 6 bases from V and 2 bases from J, leaving 14 bases between. The CDR3 covers 15 residues. The CDR3 sequence: CASSPELGAYNEQFF. The CDR3 DNA is TGTGCCAGCAGCCCTGAGTTGGGCGCCTACAATGAGCAGTTCTTC.

The CDR3 DNA reads as TGTGCCAGCAAACCCGCAGGGTCGACCCCTGGCTACACCTTC. Protein product: CASKPAGSTPGYTF. The chain has TRBV6-5 and TRBJ1-2; a weak D match, TRBD1 (5 bases). Trimming removed 7 bases from V and 7 bases from J, with 19 bases in between. Germline V gene data show CDR1 as MNHEY and CDR2 as SVGAGI. The CDR3 totals 14 residues.

This chain links TRBV4-3 with TRBJ2-7, with 7 bases aligning to TRBD1. The CDR3 has 14 residues. Per the germline V gene, CDR1 is LGHNA and CDR2 is YSLEER. The ends lost 1 base at V and 3 bases at J; junction bases unmatched: 3. The CDR3 spells CASSQGTGLYEQYF. The CDR3 DNA follows: TGCGCCAGCAGCCAAGGGACAGGACTCTACGAGCAGTACTTC.

This clone was observed a handful of times. The rearrangement uses TRBV19 and TRBJ1-1; D is unclear. Germline loops: CDR1 LNHDA, CDR2 SQIVND (reference sequence). Trimming pared 1 base from V and 1 base from J, leaving 7 bases between. The CDR3 extends over 14 amino acids. CDR3 DNA: TGTGCCAGTAGTATAGGGCAGGCGAACACTGAAGCTTTCTTT. Its translation: CASSIGQANTEAFF.

The chain links TRBV29-1 to TRBJ1-3; no reliable D call. V was cut by 7 bases and J by 4 bases, with 14 bases left in between. The germline gives CDR1 SQVTM, CDR2 ANQGSEA. The CDR3 is made up of 13 amino acids. Here the CDR3 DNA reads TGCAGCGGAGGGCCCGCACCGGGAAACACCATATATTTT. Its protein product is CSGGPAPGNTIYF.

This clone was observed a few times. The gene calls are TRBV19 and TRBJ1-2; D might be TRBD1 (5 bases). Germline assignment: CDR1 LNHDA and CDR2 SQIVND (reference sequence). Between the trimmed V and J ends, which lost 5 bases and 7 bases, there was a span of 20 bases. This CDR3 is built from 15 residues. CDR3 in amino acids: CASSLPGTPSSGYTF. The CDR3 DNA sequence: TGTGCCAGTAGTCTCCCCGGGACCCCTTCGTCTGGCTACACCTTC.

This chain connects TRBV7-9 to TRBJ2-1; a possible D gene is TRBD2 (5 bases). The germline V and J ends were trimmed by 2 bases and 10 bases, with 15 bases remaining between them. Germline V gives CDR1 SEHNR, CDR2 FQNEAQ (reference sequence). The CDR3 loop spans 14 amino acids. Here the CDR3 DNA reads TGTGCCAGCAGCTTAAGTAGGCTAGCCGAGGAGCAGTTCTTC. As protein: CASSLSRLAEEQFF.

The V gene is TRBV6-6, the J gene TRBJ2-5; TRBD2 might be the D (5 bases). This CDR3 contains 15 residues. Germline lookup yields CDR1 MNHNY and CDR2 SVGAGI (reference sequence). Trimming shortened V by 0 bases and J by 3 bases, and 11 bases separated the two germline ends. CDR3 DNA: TGTGCCAGCAGTTACTCGTGGGAGACTAAAGAGACCCAGTACTTC. The encoded protein is CASSYSWETKETQYF.

V usage is TRBV2 and J usage is TRBJ2-7; D may be TRBD2 (6 bases). The CDR3 totals 19 residues. CDR1 is SNHLY, CDR2 FYNNEI, per germline. V dropped 5 bases and J dropped 2 bases, with 28 bases sitting between them. CDR3 sequence: CASSPSPVRWEATTYEQYF. The CDR3 DNA reads TGTGCCAGCAGTCCCTCTCCGGTGAGGTGGGAGGCCACTACCTACGAGCAGTACTTC.